This T cell receptor beta chain was identified during a study of cytomegalovirus exposure and HLA in healthy donors. The PCR ran on 60 Vbeta and 13 Jbeta primers. Per the study methods: Unique TCR beta chains numbered around 80 million in a later analysis, with some 9.9 million shared. The table came from immunoSEQ multiplex PCR; TCRdb's copy has only in-frame clones and leaves some out. V, J and clone size are taken as reported in that table, and D and trimming were inferred from the DNA itself. Found here are about 120,000 clones, around three quarters of them singletons; the top ten hold about 5%. Germline trimming cut 5 bases from V and 7 bases from J; bases unmatched to any gene: 13. The germline V gene encodes CDR1 MDHEN and CDR2 SYDVKM. CDR3 length: 15 residues.

This rearrangement joins TRBV28 to TRBJ1-1; 7 bases align to TRBD1. The source of this sequence is a man aged 45-65 years in good health and CMV-seropositive. Sequenced input: PBMCs. The CDR3 reads CASSGGEQGNNEAFF. The CDR3 DNA follows: TGTGCCAGCAGTGGCGGTGAACAGGGGAATAATGAAGCTTTCTTT.